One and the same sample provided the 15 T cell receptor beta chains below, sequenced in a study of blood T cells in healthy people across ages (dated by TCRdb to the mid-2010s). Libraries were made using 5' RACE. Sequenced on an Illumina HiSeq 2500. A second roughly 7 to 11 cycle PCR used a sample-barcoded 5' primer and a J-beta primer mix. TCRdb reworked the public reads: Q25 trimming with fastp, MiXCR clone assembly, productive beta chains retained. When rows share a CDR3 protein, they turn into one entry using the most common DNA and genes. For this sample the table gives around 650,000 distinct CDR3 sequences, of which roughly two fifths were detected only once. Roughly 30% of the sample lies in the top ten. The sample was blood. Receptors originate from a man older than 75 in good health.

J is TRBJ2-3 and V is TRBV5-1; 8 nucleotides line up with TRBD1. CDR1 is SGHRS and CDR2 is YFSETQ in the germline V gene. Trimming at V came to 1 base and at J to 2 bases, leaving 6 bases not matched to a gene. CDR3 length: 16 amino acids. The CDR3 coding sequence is TGCGCCAGCAGCTTGCCAGGGGGCACCCCCACAGATACGCAGTATTTT. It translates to CASSLPGGTPTDTQYF.

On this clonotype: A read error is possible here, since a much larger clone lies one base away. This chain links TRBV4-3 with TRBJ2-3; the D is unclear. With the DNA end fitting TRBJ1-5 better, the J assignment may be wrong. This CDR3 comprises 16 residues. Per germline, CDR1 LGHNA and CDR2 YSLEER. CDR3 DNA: TGCGCCAGCAGCCAAGTGTCACAGTCTAGCACAGATACGCAGCATTTT. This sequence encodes CASSQVSQSSTDTQHF.

CDR3 amino acids: CSAREVSGETTNEKLFF. CDR3 sequence (DNA): TGCAGTGCTAGAGAGGTTTCGGGGGAGACAACTAATGAAAAACTGTTTTTT. The chain links TRBV20-1 to TRBJ1-4; maybe TRBD1 (5 bases). The germline CDR1 and CDR2 sequences are DFQATT and SNEGSKA (reference sequence). The CDR3 sequence is 17 residues long. The V and J ends lost 0 bases and 0 bases respectively, with 14 bases between them.

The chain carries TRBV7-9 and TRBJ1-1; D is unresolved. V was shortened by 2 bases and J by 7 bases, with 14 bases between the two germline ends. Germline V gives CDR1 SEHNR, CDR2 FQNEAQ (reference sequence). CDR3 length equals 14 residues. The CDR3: CASSLNGPGGEAFF. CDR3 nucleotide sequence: TGTGCCAGCAGCTTAAACGGGCCAGGAGGTGAAGCTTTCTTT.

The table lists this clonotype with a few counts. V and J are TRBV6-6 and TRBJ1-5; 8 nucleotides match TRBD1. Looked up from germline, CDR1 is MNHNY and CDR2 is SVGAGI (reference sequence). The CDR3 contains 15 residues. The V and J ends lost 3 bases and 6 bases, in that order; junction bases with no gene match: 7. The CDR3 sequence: CASSYRQGAGQPQHF. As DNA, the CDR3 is TGTGCCAGCAGTTATCGCCAGGGGGCCGGTCAGCCCCAGCATTTT.

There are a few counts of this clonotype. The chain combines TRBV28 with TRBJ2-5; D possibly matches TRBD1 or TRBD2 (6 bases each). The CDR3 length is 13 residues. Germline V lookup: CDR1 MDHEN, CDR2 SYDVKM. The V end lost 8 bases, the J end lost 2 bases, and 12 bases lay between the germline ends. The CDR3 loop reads CASLQGGQETQYF. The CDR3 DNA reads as TGTGCCAGCCTACAGGGAGGTCAAGAGACCCAGTACTTC.

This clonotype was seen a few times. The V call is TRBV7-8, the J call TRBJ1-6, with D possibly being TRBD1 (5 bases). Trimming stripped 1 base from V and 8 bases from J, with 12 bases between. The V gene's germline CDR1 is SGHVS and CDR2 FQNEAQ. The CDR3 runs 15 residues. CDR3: CASSLVSGRDSPLHF. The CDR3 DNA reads TGTGCCAGCAGCTTAGTTTCAGGGCGTGATTCACCCCTCCACTTT.

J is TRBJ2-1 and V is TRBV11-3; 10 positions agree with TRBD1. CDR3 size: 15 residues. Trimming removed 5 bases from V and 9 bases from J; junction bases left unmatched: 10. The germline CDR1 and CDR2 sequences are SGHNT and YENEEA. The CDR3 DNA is TGTGCCAGCAGCGATCGGGGACAGGGGAGGGGTGAGCAGTTCTTC. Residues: CASSDRGQGRGEQFF.

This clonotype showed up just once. CDR3 coding DNA: TGCAGTGCACCTCTAGCGGGAGCCTCCTACGAGCAGTTCTTC. This codes for CSAPLAGASYEQFF. J is TRBJ2-7 and V is TRBV20-1, with TRBD2 identical over 10 bases. Judging by the DNA end, TRBJ2-1 fits better; the J call may be wrong. CDR1 is DFQATT, CDR2 SNEGSKA, per germline (reference sequence). The length of the CDR3 is 14 residues.

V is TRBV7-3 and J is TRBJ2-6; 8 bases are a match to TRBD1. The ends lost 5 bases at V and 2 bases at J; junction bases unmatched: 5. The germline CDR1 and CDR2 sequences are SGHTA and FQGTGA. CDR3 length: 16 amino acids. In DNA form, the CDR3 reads TGTGCCAGCAGCGCAGCAGGGGGCGCTGGGGCCAACGTCCTGACTTTC. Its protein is CASSAAGGAGANVLTF.

The CDR3 DNA follows: TGTGCCAGCACGGCGGGAGGGTGGTCACCCCTCCACTTT. It yields the protein CASTAGGWSPLHF. The chain carries TRBV6-5 and TRBJ1-6; D not certain. The CDR3 contains 13 residues. Trimming shortened V by 7 bases and J by 10 bases, and 14 bases separated the two germline ends. Germline V CDR1 and CDR2: MNHEY, SVGAGI.

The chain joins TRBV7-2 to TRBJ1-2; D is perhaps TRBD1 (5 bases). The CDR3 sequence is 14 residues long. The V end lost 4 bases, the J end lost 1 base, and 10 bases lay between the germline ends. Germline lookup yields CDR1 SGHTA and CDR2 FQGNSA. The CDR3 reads CASSSRGGNYGYTF. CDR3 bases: TGTGCCAGCAGCTCTCGTGGGGGTAACTATGGCTACACCTTC.

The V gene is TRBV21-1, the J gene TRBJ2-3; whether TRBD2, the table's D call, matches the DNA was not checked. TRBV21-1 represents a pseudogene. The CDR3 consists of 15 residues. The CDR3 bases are TGTGCCAGCATCCCAGGACTCACTTGGACAGATACGCAGTATTTT. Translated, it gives CASIPGLTWTDTQYF.

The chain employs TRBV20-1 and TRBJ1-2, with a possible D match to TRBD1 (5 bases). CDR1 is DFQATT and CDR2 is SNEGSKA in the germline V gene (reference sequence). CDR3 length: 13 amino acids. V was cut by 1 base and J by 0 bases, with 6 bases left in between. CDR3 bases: TGCAGTGCTAGAGGGGGGACTAACTATGGCTACACCTTC. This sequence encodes CSARGGTNYGYTF.

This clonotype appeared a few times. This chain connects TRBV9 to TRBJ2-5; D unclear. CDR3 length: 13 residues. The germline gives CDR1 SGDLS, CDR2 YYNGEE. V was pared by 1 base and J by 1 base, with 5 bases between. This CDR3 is CASSVSTQETQYF. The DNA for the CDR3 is TGTGCCAGCAGCGTATCAACCCAAGAGACCCAGTACTTC.